This TCR beta chain emerged from a study of control samples from healthy donors and cancer patients. V gave up 0 bases and J gave up 4 bases, with 10 bases separating them. The germline V gene encodes CDR1 GTSNPN and CDR2 SVGIG (reference sequence). The CDR3 is 14 residues long. Using immunoSEQ multiplex PCR, the repertoire was profiled, and TCRdb retains in-frame clones only, with some absent. The data hold around 67,000 clones, with roughly 87% observed a single time. This sequence joins TRBV30 and TRBJ1-3; weak D call: TRBD1 (6 bases). The receptor was isolated from a man aged 55 to 70 with colorectal cancer. The sample consisted of PBMCs. The CDR3 region is CAWSVDGGGNTIYF. The CDR3 bases are TGTGCCTGGAGTGTGGATGGGGGCGGAAACACCATATATTTT.